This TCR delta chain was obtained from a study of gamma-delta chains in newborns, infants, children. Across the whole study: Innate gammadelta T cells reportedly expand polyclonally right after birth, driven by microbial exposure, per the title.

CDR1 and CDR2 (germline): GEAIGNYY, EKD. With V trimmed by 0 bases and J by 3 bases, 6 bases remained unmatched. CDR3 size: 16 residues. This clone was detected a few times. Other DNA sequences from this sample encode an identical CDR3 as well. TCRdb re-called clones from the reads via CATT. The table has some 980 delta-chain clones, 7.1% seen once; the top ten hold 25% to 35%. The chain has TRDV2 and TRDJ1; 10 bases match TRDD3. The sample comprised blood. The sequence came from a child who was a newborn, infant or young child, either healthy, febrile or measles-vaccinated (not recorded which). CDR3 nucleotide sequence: TGTGCCTGTGACACCGTGGGGGGGGGATACGCCGATAAACTCATCTTT. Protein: CACDTVGGGYADKLIF.